This T cell receptor beta chain appears in the sequencing data of a study of T cells in Graves' hyperthyroidism and ophthalmopathy. TCR beta CDR3 regions were amplified from RNA transcripts. First-round RT-PCR targeting the TCR CDR3 was performed with the HTBI primer set. TCRdb redid the calling of the multiplex PCR reads with MiXCR, one entry per CDR3 protein. The table has hundreds of thousands of distinct CDR3 sequences, around 16% seen once. The CDR3 spans 22 amino acids, including both terminal residues. Germline lookup yields CDR1 SGHTA and CDR2 FQGNSA. In the case of this clonotype: The DNA is omitted, as the CDR3 cannot be located on it reliably, and the CDR3 follows TCRdb's listing.

Source material: blood. J is TRBJ1-4 and V is TRBV7-2; the table's D gene call, TRBD1, was not cross checked with the DNA. The clonotype originates from a woman between 18 and 29 years old with Graves' hyperthyroidism. The CDR3 sequence: CASSFYICSARDPTAFNEKLFF.